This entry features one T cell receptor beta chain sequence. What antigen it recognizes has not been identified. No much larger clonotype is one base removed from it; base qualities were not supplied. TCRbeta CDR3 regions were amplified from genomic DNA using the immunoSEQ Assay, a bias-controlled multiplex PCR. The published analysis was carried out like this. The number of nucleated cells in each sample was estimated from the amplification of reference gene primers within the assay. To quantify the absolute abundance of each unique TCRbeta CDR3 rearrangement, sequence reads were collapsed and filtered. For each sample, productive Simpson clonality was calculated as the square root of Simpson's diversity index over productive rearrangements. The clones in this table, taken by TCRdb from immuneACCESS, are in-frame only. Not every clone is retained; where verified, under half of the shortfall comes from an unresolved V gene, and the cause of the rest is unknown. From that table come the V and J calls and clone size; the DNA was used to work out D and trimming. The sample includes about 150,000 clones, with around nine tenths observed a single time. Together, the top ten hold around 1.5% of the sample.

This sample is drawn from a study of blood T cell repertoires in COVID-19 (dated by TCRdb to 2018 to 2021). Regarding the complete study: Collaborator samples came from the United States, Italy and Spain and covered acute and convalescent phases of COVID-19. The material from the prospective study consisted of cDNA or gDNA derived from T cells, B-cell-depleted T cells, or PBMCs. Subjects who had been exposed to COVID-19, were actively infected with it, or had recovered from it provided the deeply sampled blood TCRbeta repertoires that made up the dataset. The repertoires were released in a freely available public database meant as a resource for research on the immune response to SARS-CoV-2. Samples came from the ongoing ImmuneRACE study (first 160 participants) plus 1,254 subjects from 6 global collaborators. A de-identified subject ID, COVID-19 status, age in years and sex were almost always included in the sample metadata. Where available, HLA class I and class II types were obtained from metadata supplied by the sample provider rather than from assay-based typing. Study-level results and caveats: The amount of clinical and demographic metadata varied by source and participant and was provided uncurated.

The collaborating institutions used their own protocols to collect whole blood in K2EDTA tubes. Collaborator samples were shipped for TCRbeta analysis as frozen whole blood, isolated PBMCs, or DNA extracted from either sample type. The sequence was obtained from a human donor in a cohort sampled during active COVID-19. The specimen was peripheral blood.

CDR3 loop: CASSLGAGFGETQYF. The bases read TGTGCCAGCAGCTTAGGAGCGGGGTTTGGGGAGACCCAGTACTTC. The sequence is built from TRBV7-3 and TRBJ2-5, with 7 bases matching TRBD2. The CDR3 runs 15 residues from the cysteine to the phenylalanine. Only CDR3 DNA is held: 45 bases, read in frame from base 1. The germline V gene sets CDR1 to SGHTA and CDR2 to FQGTGA. Here V drops 2 bases and J drops 5 bases, and the junction holds 8 bases not matched to any gene.